This passage covers 3 T cell receptor beta chains from one sample sequenced in a study of shared clonotypes between healthy human individuals. Method: immunoSEQ multiplex PCR; TCRdb's copy keeps in-frame clones and lacks some. The sample yields fewer than 1.4 million clones, approximately 80% seen once. The material sequenced was memory CD4+ T cells from PBMCs. Subset: CD45RA-negative fraction. The source is a man aged 18 to 30 in good health. Some clones in this sample may be carry-over from other donors' samples.

The J gene is TRBJ2-5, the V gene TRBV6-6; TRBD1 matches at 12 bases. The CDR3 spans 16 residues. Per the germline V gene, CDR1 is MNHNY and CDR2 is SVGAGI (reference sequence). Trimming took 4 bases from V and 4 from J; bases not matched to a gene: 7. The chain's CDR3 is CASSSRDRGLPETQYF. The DNA for the CDR3 is TGTGCCAGCAGTTCTCGGGACAGGGGGCTTCCAGAGACCCAGTACTTC.

V usage is TRBV30 and J usage is TRBJ1-2; D not resolved. The V end was cut by 2 bases, the J end by 8 bases, with 9 bases between. The CDR3 runs 11 residues. Germline CDR1 is GTSNPN and CDR2 is SVGIG (reference sequence). The CDR3 reads CAWSPGLGYTF. CDR3 in DNA: TGTGCCTGGAGTCCTGGGCTGGGCTACACCTTC.

V gene TRBV27 combines with J gene TRBJ2-7, with TRBD2 matching over 10 bases. The germline CDR1 and CDR2 sequences are MNHEY and SMNVEV (reference sequence). CDR3 size: 16 residues. V lost 0 bases, J lost 6 bases, and 8 bases stayed unmatched. CDR3 loop: CASSLSASGSISEQYF. The CDR3, as DNA: TGTGCCAGCAGTTTATCGGCTAGCGGGAGTATTTCCGAGCAGTACTTC.